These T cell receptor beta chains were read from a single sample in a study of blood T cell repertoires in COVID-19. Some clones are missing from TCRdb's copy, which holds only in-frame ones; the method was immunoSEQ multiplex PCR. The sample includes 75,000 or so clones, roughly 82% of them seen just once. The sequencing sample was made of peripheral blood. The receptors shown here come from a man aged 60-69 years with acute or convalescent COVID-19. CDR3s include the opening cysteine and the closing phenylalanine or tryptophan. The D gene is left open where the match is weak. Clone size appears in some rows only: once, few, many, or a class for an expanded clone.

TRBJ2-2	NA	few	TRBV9	CASSKEGGETGELFF	TGTGCCAGCAGCAAAGAAGGCGGGGAGACCGGGGAGCTGTTTTTT
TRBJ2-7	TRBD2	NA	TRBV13	CASSLWRAPGGGSSYEQYF	TGTGCCAGCAGCTTATGGCGGGCTCCCGGGGGGGGGTCCTCCTACGAGCAGTACTTC
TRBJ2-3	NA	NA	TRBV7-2	CASSPGLRGLADTQYF	TGTGCCAGCAGCCCCGGGCTGCGGGGGCTCGCAGATACGCAGTATTTT
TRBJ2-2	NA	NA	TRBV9	CASSPNLSRLGELFF	TGTGCCAGCAGCCCCAACCTTTCTAGGCTTGGGGAGCTGTTTTTT
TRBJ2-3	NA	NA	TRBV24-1	CATSERRDNTDTQYF	TGTGCCACCAGTGAGCGACGGGACAACACAGATACGCAGTATTTT
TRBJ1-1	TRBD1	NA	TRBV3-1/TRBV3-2	CASSHRGENTEAFF	TGTGCCAGCAGCCACAGGGGGGAGAACACTGAAGCTTTCTTT
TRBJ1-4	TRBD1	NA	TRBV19	CASSIDRDSSEKLFF	TGTGCCAGTAGTATCGACCGGGACAGCTCAGAAAAACTGTTTTTT
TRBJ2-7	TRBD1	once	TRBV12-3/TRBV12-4	CASSRDRGYEQYF	TGTGCCAGCAGCCGGGACAGGGGATACGAGCAGTACTTC
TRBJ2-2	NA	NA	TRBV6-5	CASKGALNTGELFF	TGTGCCAGCAAGGGAGCGCTCAACACCGGGGAGCTGTTTTTT
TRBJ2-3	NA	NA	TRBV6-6	CASLRDFTDTQYF	TGTGCCAGTCTCAGGGACTTCACAGATACGCAGTATTTT
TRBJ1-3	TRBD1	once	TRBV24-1	CATSDLEWTGFSGNTIYF	TGTGCCACCAGTGATTTAGAATGGACAGGGTTCTCTGGAAACACCATATATTTT
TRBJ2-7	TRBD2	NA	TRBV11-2	CASSLGSGGSSYEQYF	TGTGCCAGCAGCTTAGGGTCGGGCGGGAGCTCCTACGAGCAGTACTTC
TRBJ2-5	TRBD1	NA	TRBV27	CASTKGQGSETQYF	TGTGCCAGCACCAAGGGACAGGGGAGCGAGACCCAGTACTTC
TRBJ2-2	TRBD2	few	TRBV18	CASSPRGSGGKNTGELFF	TGTGCCAGCTCACCTCGGGGAAGCGGGGGGAAGAACACCGGGGAGCTGTTTTTT
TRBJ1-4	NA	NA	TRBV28	CASSGPDINEKLFF	TGTGCCAGCAGTGGGCCAGACATTAATGAAAAACTGTTTTTT
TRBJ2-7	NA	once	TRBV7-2	CASSLAGAYEQYF	TGTGCCAGCAGCTTAGCGGGGGCTTACGAGCAGTACTTC
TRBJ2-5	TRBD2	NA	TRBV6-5	CASSLAGGSRETQYF	TGTGCCAGCAGCTTGGCGGGAGGGTCGCGTGAGACCCAGTACTTC
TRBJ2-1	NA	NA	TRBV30	CAWQFDPAGHGEQFF	TGTGCCTGGCAGTTTGACCCGGCCGGACACGGCGAGCAGTTCTTC